Included here is one TCR beta chain sequence, with context. The CDR3 loop spans 15 amino acids. The ends lost 9 bases at V and 2 bases at J; junction bases unmatched: 10. Germline V lookup: CDR1 LNHDA, CDR2 SQIVND (reference sequence). These data belong to a study of blood T cell repertoires in COVID-19. As for the study in general: Acute and convalescent COVID-19 specimens originated in the United States, Italy and Spain.

Clones were read by immunoSEQ multiplex PCR, and TCRdb kept only the in-frame ones, dropping some. The sample lists 250,000 to 350,000 clones, 70% to 90% occurring once. The rearrangement uses TRBV19 and TRBJ2-3; 8 bases are shared with TRBD1. Sequenced sample: peripheral blood. This clonotype originated in a woman in her 50s with COVID-19, enrolled during active disease. CDR3 nucleotide sequence: TGTGCCAGCTCCAGAAGACAGGGGACCACAGATACGCAGTATTTT. Its protein is CASSRRQGTTDTQYF.